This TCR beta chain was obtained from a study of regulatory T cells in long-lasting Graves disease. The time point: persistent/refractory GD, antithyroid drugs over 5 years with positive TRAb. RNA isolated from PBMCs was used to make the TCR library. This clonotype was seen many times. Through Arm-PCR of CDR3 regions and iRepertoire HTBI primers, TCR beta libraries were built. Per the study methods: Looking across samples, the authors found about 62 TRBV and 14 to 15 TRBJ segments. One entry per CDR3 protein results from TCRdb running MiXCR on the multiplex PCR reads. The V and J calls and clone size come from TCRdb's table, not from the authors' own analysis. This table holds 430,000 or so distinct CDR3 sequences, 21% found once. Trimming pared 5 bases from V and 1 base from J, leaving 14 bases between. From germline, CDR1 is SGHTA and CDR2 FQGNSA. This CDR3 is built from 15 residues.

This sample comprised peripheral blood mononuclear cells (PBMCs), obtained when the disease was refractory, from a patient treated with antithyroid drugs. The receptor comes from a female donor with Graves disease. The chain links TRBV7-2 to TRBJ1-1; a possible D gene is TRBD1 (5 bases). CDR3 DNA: TGTGCCAGCAGCCCGTGGACACCCCGGAACACTGAAGCTTTCTTT. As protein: CASSPWTPRNTEAFF.